This T cell receptor (beta chain) was documented in a study of T cell responses to AZD1222 COVID-19 vaccine. The study, taken as a whole, reports: Only a handful of individuals given AZD1222 were seropositive at baseline.

The CDR3 runs 13 residues. CDR1 is SGHVS, CDR2 FQNEAQ, per germline. V lost 5 bases, J lost 5 bases, and 11 bases lay in between. Clones were sequenced by immunoSEQ multiplex PCR, and TCRdb holds only the in-frame ones, with some missing. The sample lists fewer than 150,000 clones; roughly nine tenths were seen once. Turning to this clone: Its antigen is currently unknown.

The chain uses TRBV7-8 and TRBJ2-3; either TRBD1 or TRBD2 may supply D (5 bases each). The source was peripheral blood, collected 28 days after the second AZD1222 dose. The sequence derives from an adult who received the AZD1222 COVID-19 vaccine. The CDR3 nucleotides are TGTGCCAGCAGCCCTTCAGGGAGAGATACGCAGTATTTT. Residues: CASSPSGRDTQYF.